The 7 T cell receptor beta chains presented below share a single source sample, sequenced in a study of blood T cells in healthy people across ages. A second roughly 6 to 11 cycle PCR used barcoded and J-beta primers. TCRdb independently ran MiXCR on the 5' RACE reads; one entry per CDR3 protein. The sample lists approximately 800,000 distinct CDR3 sequences, about 55% occurring once. The sample taken for sequencing was blood. The receptors were sampled from a man older than 75 in good health.

DNA for the CDR3: TGTGCCAGCAGCGCACTGGGTTCAGGGCCCTACGAGCAGTACTTC. Translation gives CASSALGSGPYEQYF. V gene TRBV7-8 combines with J gene TRBJ2-7, with D possibly being TRBD1 (5 bases). The CDR3 consists of 15 residues. Germline assignment: CDR1 SGHVS and CDR2 FQNEAQ. V gave up 5 bases and J gave up 2 bases, with 16 bases separating them.

This rearrangement joins TRBV7-3 to TRBJ2-1; D unclear. CDR3 length: 18 residues. The germline V and J ends were trimmed by 3 bases and 6 bases, with 24 bases remaining between them. Per germline, CDR1 SGHTA and CDR2 FQGTGA. The CDR3 coding sequence is TGTGCCAGCAGCTTCCTGGCACAAACCCGCCTGACTCCCAATGAGCAGTTCTTC. This codes for CASSFLAQTRLTPNEQFF.

This clonotype has a handful of counts. The chain uses TRBV9 and TRBJ2-6; the match to TRBD1 covers 7 bases. This CDR3 has 18 residues. Germline-derived CDR1 and CDR2 are SGDLS and YYNGEE. V shed 4 bases, J shed 1 base, and the junction held 11 bases outside the gene matches. The CDR3, as DNA: TGTGCCAGCAGCAACCCGACAGGGCAGGAATCTGGGGCCAACGTCCTGACTTTC. This gives the protein CASSNPTGQESGANVLTF.

The J gene is TRBJ1-5, the V gene TRBV7-9; D gene unclear. The CDR3 totals 17 residues. CDR1 is SEHNR and CDR2 is FQNEAQ in the germline V gene (reference sequence). With 6 bases removed from V and 0 bases from J, the gap between germline ends came to 18 bases. The CDR3 nucleotides read TGTGCCAGCAGTTTTACGGTAGACGACTATAGCAATCAGCCCCAGCATTTT. Protein product: CASSFTVDDYSNQPQHF.

V is TRBV6-1 and J is TRBJ1-2, with unresolved D. The CDR3 is 14 residues long. V gave up 1 base and J gave up 7 bases, with 13 bases separating them. In germline, CDR1 is MNHNS, CDR2 SASEGT. As DNA, the CDR3 is TGTGCCAGCAGTGAAGGGCTCATCGCTGGTGGCTACACCTTC. This translates into CASSEGLIAGGYTF.

This clonotype was recorded a few times. The V call is TRBV5-1, the J call TRBJ2-4; D gene unclear. Per germline, CDR1 SGHRS and CDR2 YFSETQ. V dropped 1 base and J dropped 5 bases, with 7 bases sitting between them. This CDR3 has 13 amino acids. The CDR3 spells CASSLNGQNIQYF. The CDR3 coding sequence is TGCGCCAGCAGCTTGAATGGCCAAAACATTCAGTACTTC.

The chain couples TRBV5-1 to TRBJ2-1; the match to TRBD2 covers 8 bases. This CDR3 spans 15 amino acids. Trimming cost V 6 bases and J 2 bases; bases outside gene matches: 7. Germline V gene sequence: CDR1 SGHRS, CDR2 YFSETQ. The DNA for the CDR3 is TGCGCCAGCACGAGCATAGCGGGAACCTACAATGAGCAGTTCTTC. Its protein is CASTSIAGTYNEQFF.